The clone carrying this T cell receptor beta chain has at least ten counts. There were TCR beta CDR3 regions amplified from RNA transcripts. The TCR CDR3 first-round RT-PCR relied on the HTBI primer set. TCRdb fed the multiplex PCR reads into MiXCR, producing one record per CDR3 protein. Among hundreds of thousands of distinct CDR3 sequences listed, approximately 15% were seen once. These data are taken from a study of T cells in Graves' hyperthyroidism and ophthalmopathy. A patient was excluded if there was uncontrolled infection, other autoimmune disease, pregnancy or lactation. This CDR3 spans 11 amino acids. The germline V gene encodes CDR1 LGHDT and CDR2 YNNKEL (reference sequence). The V end lost 5 bases, the J end lost 2 bases, and 2 bases lay between the germline ends.

This TCR derives from a woman aged 45-65 years with Graves' ophthalmopathy. V usage is TRBV3-1 and J usage is TRBJ2-3, with D uncertain. Sequenced: blood. CDR3 in DNA: TGTGCCAGCAGCAACACAGATACGCAGTATTTT. It encodes CASSNTDTQYF.